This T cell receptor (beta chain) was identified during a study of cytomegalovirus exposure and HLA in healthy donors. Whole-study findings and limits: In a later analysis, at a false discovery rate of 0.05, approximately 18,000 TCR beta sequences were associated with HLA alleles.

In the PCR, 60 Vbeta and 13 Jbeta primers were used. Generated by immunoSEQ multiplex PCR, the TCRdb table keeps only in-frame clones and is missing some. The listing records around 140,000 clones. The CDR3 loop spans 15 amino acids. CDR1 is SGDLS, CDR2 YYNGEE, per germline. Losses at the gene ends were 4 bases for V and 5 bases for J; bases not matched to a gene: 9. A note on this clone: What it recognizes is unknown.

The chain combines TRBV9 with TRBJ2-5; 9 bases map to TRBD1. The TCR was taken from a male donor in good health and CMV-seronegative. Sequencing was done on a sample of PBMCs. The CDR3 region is CASSPYLGQGETQYF. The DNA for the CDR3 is TGTGCCAGCAGCCCCTACCTCGGACAGGGGGAGACCCAGTACTTC.